The rows below give T cell receptor beta chains drawn from one sample of a study of blood T cell repertoires in COVID-19. The assay was immunoSEQ multiplex PCR, and TCRdb's table has in-frame clones only and misses some. The repertoire holds fewer than 100,000 clones, with 86% as singletons. The sequencing input was peripheral blood. All receptors come from a man aged 80 or over in a cohort sampled during active COVID-19. Each CDR3 is given with its conserved first and last residue. Fields, in order: D gene, V gene, J gene, clone size, CDR3 DNA, CDR3 protein. D genes are given only for firm matches. Clone size, where shown, is once, few, many, or a class for clones that have expanded.

D: TRBD2
V: TRBV19
J: TRBJ2-7
size: -
DNA: TGTGCCAGTAGTATTTCCCTAGCGGGGCCCTACGAGCAGTACTTC
CDR3: CASSISLAGPYEQYF

D: -
V: TRBV4-3
J: TRBJ2-7
size: -
DNA: TGCGCCAGCAGCCAACAGGGTCTGGGCGAGCAGTACTTC
CDR3: CASSQQGLGEQYF

D: TRBD1
V: TRBV24-1
J: TRBJ2-7
size: -
DNA: TGTGCCACCAGTGATTTGGGGTGGGACAGGGCGACAACCGAGCAGTACTTC
CDR3: CATSDLGWDRATTEQYF

D: -
V: TRBV6-2/TRBV6-3
J: TRBJ1-1
size: -
DNA: TGTGCCAGCAGTTCCACTCCGGTGAGAAGCACTGAAGCTTTCTTT
CDR3: CASSSTPVRSTEAFF

D: -
V: TRBV4-3
J: TRBJ2-1
size: -
DNA: TGCGCCAGCAGCCAAGACCTTTCCCGTGAGCAGTTCTTC
CDR3: CASSQDLSREQFF

D: -
V: TRBV6-2/TRBV6-3
J: TRBJ2-3
size: -
DNA: TGTGCCAGCAGTAGGGGCCCTAGCACAGATACGCAGTATTTT
CDR3: CASSRGPSTDTQYF

D: -
V: TRBV6-5
J: TRBJ1-3
size: -
DNA: TGTGCCAGCAGTACGGGGAGCCACTCTGGAAACACCATATATTTT
CDR3: CASSTGSHSGNTIYF

D: TRBD1
V: TRBV27
J: TRBJ2-7
size: once
DNA: TGTGCCAGCAGTACTCCGGGACAGGGAATTCACGAGCAGTACTTC
CDR3: CASSTPGQGIHEQYF

D: -
V: TRBV2
J: TRBJ2-5
size: -
DNA: TGTGCCAGCAGTGAAGCGCGGGGGCTGGAGACCCAGTACTTC
CDR3: CASSEARGLETQYF

D: -
V: TRBV3-1/TRBV3-2
J: TRBJ1-1
size: -
DNA: TGTGCCAGCAGCCGGGGGGACACTGAAGCTTTCTTT
CDR3: CASSRGDTEAFF

D: -
V: TRBV6-6
J: TRBJ2-5
size: -
DNA: TGTGCCAGCAGCTCGCCGGGTAGCGCCGCTGGAGAGACCCAGTACTTC
CDR3: CASSSPGSAAGETQYF

D: -
V: TRBV7-3
J: TRBJ1-6
size: -
DNA: TGTGCCAGCAGCACAAGACTGGGACAATTGAATTCACCCCTCCACTTT
CDR3: CASSTRLGQLNSPLHF

D: -
V: TRBV10-3
J: TRBJ1-3
size: -
DNA: TGTGCCATCAGTGAGCCGAGGAGTACCATATATTTT
CDR3: CAISEPRSTIYF

D: -
V: TRBV19
J: TRBJ2-7
size: -
DNA: TGTGCCAGTAGTCCTCGGGGACAAAACTACGAGCAGTACTTC
CDR3: CASSPRGQNYEQYF

D: TRBD2
V: TRBV7-7
J: TRBJ2-3
size: -
DNA: TGTGCCAGCAGCCCGGGACTAGCGGGGACTACAGATACGCAGTATTTT
CDR3: CASSPGLAGTTDTQYF

D: -
V: TRBV6-5
J: TRBJ2-2
size: -
DNA: TGTGCCAGCAGTAACACAGGGATCGGGGAGCTGTTTTTT
CDR3: CASSNTGIGELFF

D: TRBD1
V: TRBV11-1
J: TRBJ1-1
size: once
DNA: TGTGCCAGCACCCGGGACAGGGGAGACACTGAAGCTTTCTTT
CDR3: CASTRDRGDTEAFF

D: TRBD1
V: TRBV5-4
J: TRBJ1-4
size: -
DNA: TGTGCCAGCAGCTATCGACAGGGTTGGCCCATTTTT
CDR3: CASSYRQGWPIF

D: TRBD1
V: TRBV19
J: TRBJ1-6
size: -
DNA: TGTGCCAGTAGTATAGACGCCGGGACAGCTTATAATTCACCCCTCCACTTT
CDR3: CASSIDAGTAYNSPLHF

D: -
V: TRBV3-1/TRBV3-2
J: TRBJ2-1
size: -
DNA: TGTGCCAGCAGCCAACCGACATCCTACAATGAGCAGTTCTTC
CDR3: CASSQPTSYNEQFF

D: -
V: TRBV7-2
J: TRBJ2-2
size: -
DNA: TGTGCCAGCAGCTCCAGGGTCTCCGGGGAGCTGTTTTTT
CDR3: CASSSRVSGELFF

D: TRBD1
V: TRBV5-1
J: TRBJ1-1
size: -
DNA: TGCGCCAGCAGCTTAACCCGGGACAGGAACACTGAAGCTTTCTTT
CDR3: CASSLTRDRNTEAFF

D: TRBD1
V: TRBV6-6
J: TRBJ1-5
size: few
DNA: TGTGCCAGCAGAAGGACAGGGGACAACAATCAGCCCCAGCATTTT
CDR3: CASRRTGDNNQPQHF

D: -
V: TRBV29-1
J: TRBJ2-3
size: -
DNA: TGCAGCGTTAGGGGCGGCCGCACAGATACGCAGTATTTT
CDR3: CSVRGGRTDTQYF

D: TRBD1
V: TRBV29-1
J: TRBJ2-3
size: once
DNA: TGCAGCGAGCGGACAGGGTTGTTAGATACGCAGTATTTT
CDR3: CSERTGLLDTQYF

D: TRBD1
V: TRBV3-1/TRBV3-2
J: TRBJ2-7
size: -
DNA: TGTGCCAGCAGACGAGGACAGGGCGAGCAGTACTTC
CDR3: CASRRGQGEQYF

D: -
V: TRBV7-2
J: TRBJ1-2
size: once
DNA: TGTGCCAGCAGCTTAGGACAGGTTAACTATGGCTACACCTTC
CDR3: CASSLGQVNYGYTF

D: -
V: TRBV5-5
J: TRBJ2-3
size: -
DNA: TGTGCCAGCAGCCGAGGGTCCTCCCAAGGCGGAGATACGCAGTATTTT
CDR3: CASSRGSSQGGDTQYF

D: TRBD2
V: TRBV29-1
J: TRBJ2-2
size: -
DNA: TGCAGCGTTGAAATAGCGGGGGGTGGAACCGGGGAGCTGTTTTTT
CDR3: CSVEIAGGGTGELFF

D: TRBD1
V: TRBV14
J: TRBJ2-4
size: -
DNA: TGTGCCAGCAGCCAAGGGACGGGACAGGGGGCCAAAAACATTCAGTACTTC
CDR3: CASSQGTGQGAKNIQYF

D: -
V: TRBV5-1
J: TRBJ1-2
size: -
DNA: TGCGCCAGCAGCTTGGATAGCTTTAACTATGGCTACACCTTC
CDR3: CASSLDSFNYGYTF

D: TRBD2
V: TRBV6-6
J: TRBJ2-4
size: -
DNA: TGTGCCAGCCACCTGGGAGGGGCGGACATTCAGTACTTC
CDR3: CASHLGGADIQYF

D: -
V: TRBV2
J: TRBJ2-1
size: -
DNA: TGTGCCAGCAGTTACCAGGGAAATGAGCAGTTCTTC
CDR3: CASSYQGNEQFF

D: -
V: TRBV3-1/TRBV3-2
J: TRBJ1-2
size: -
DNA: TGTGCCAGCAGCCAGGAGGGGTTCAACTATGGCTACACCTTC
CDR3: CASSQEGFNYGYTF

D: -
V: TRBV5-1
J: TRBJ1-2
size: -
DNA: TGCGCCAGCAGCTCAGGGTATGGCTACACCTTC
CDR3: CASSSGYGYTF

D: -
V: TRBV12-1
J: TRBJ2-1
size: -
DNA: TGTGCCAGCAGCTTTGCGGGACTAGCAGTTTACAATGAGCAGTTCTTC
CDR3: CASSFAGLAVYNEQFF

D: TRBD2
V: TRBV11-2
J: TRBJ2-3
size: -
DNA: TGTGCCAGCAGCCTTCGGACTAGCGGGGCCACAGATACGCAGTATTTT
CDR3: CASSLRTSGATDTQYF

D: TRBD1
V: TRBV27
J: TRBJ1-6
size: -
DNA: TGTGCCAGCAGCCTCGCGGGACAGGTCTTGAATAATTCACCCCTCCACTTT
CDR3: CASSLAGQVLNNSPLHF

D: -
V: TRBV3-1/TRBV3-2
J: TRBJ2-5
size: -
DNA: TGTGCCAGCAGCCTGAGACAGGACCAAGAGACCCAGTACTTC
CDR3: CASSLRQDQETQYF

D: TRBD1
V: TRBV3-1/TRBV3-2
J: TRBJ1-2
size: -
DNA: TGTGCCAGCAGCCAAGATCCCGGGACAGGAGGGGGATATGGCTACACCTTC
CDR3: CASSQDPGTGGGYGYTF

D: -
V: TRBV3-1/TRBV3-2
J: TRBJ1-4
size: -
DNA: TGTGCCAGCAGCCAAGGACGGGGTAATAATGAAAAACTGTTTTTT
CDR3: CASSQGRGNNEKLFF

D: -
V: TRBV4-1
J: TRBJ1-5
size: once
DNA: TGCGCCAGCAGCCAAGACAGGGTGACTGGTCAGCCCCAGCATTTT
CDR3: CASSQDRVTGQPQHF

D: -
V: TRBV19
J: TRBJ1-5
size: few
DNA: TGTGCCAGTCAAATGGGGAGGGATGGGTTGAGTGGTCAGCCCCAGCATTTT
CDR3: CASQMGRDGLSGQPQHF

D: -
V: TRBV9
J: TRBJ2-2
size: -
DNA: TGTGCCAGCAGCGTAGGGGACAAGTGGATCGGGGAGCTGTTTTTT
CDR3: CASSVGDKWIGELFF

D: -
V: TRBV11-1
J: TRBJ1-1
size: -
DNA: TGTGCCAGCAGCTTAGGAAGGGGAGGTACTGAAGCTTTCTTT
CDR3: CASSLGRGGTEAFF

D: -
V: TRBV7-2
J: TRBJ1-1
size: -
DNA: TGTGCCAGCAGATTCCAGAGGGACACTGAAGCTTTCTTT
CDR3: CASRFQRDTEAFF

D: TRBD1
V: TRBV15
J: TRBJ2-5
size: -
DNA: TGTGCCACCAGCGACCGGGACAGAGACCTCCAAGAGACCCAGTACTTC
CDR3: CATSDRDRDLQETQYF

D: -
V: TRBV6-1
J: TRBJ2-4
size: few
DNA: TGTGCCAGCAGTGAAAGGACAAGGTCCGTAGCCAAAAACATTCAGTACTTC
CDR3: CASSERTRSVAKNIQYF

D: TRBD1
V: TRBV6-5
J: TRBJ1-3
size: few
DNA: TGTGCCAGCAGTTTAAAGACAGGGAACTCTGGAAACACCATATATTTT
CDR3: CASSLKTGNSGNTIYF

D: -
V: TRBV28
J: TRBJ1-1
size: -
DNA: TGTGCCAGCAGCCCGGTACTAGGACAGAAAGCTTTCTTT
CDR3: CASSPVLGQKAFF

D: TRBD1
V: TRBV14
J: TRBJ1-1
size: once
DNA: TGTGCCAGCAAGGGACAGGGCCTTGAAGCTTTCTTT
CDR3: CASKGQGLEAFF